This paragraph covers one T cell receptor (beta chain) sequence. In the authors' methods: By means of reference gene primer amplification, nucleated cell counts were estimated. Assay: immunoSEQ multiplex PCR; the TCRdb copy retains only in-frame clones and omits some. The DNA gave D and trimming, while V, J and clone size come from that table. The sample includes 400,000 to 550,000 clones, nearly 90% of them seen just once. This entry is derived from a study of blood T cell repertoires in COVID-19. Across the study: T cells, B-cell-depleted T cells, or PBMCs provided the cDNA or gDNA that served as material.

The participants were between about 18 and 89 years old and came from under 25 US areas. Germline V gives CDR1 LNHDA, CDR2 SQIVND (reference sequence). The CDR3 is made up of 13 amino acids. Trimming took 7 bases from V and 5 from J, leaving 12 bases between them. This clonotype was sampled from a woman between 18 and 29 years old with acute COVID-19. The sample consisted of PBMCs or T cells enriched from blood (not recorded which). The J gene is TRBJ1-5, the V gene TRBV19; D is perhaps TRBD1 (6 bases). The CDR3 bases are TGTGCCAGTACCACGACAGGATATCAGCCCCAGCATTTT. This gives the protein CASTTTGYQPQHF.